The 25 T cell receptor beta chains in this list originate from one sample, sequenced in a study of blood T cell repertoires in COVID-19. The table came from immunoSEQ multiplex PCR; TCRdb's copy has only in-frame clones and leaves some out. The sample records approximately 200,000 clones, 80% to 85% being singletons. The sequenced material came from peripheral blood. The receptor source for this set is a woman aged 60-75 years with acute or convalescent COVID-19.

The chain has TRBV19 and TRBJ1-1, with 7 bases that match TRBD1. V lost 4 bases to trimming and J lost 1 base; unmatched junction nucleotides: 0. Germline CDR1 and CDR2: LNHDA and SQIVND (reference sequence). The CDR3 extends over 13 amino acids. CDR3 in DNA: TGTGCCAGTAGTAGGGACAGGAACACTGAAGCTTTCTTT. It is translated as CASSRDRNTEAFF.

CDR3 loop: CASSRAAATYEQYF. DNA for the CDR3: TGTGCCAGCAGTCGGGCAGCGGCTACCTACGAGCAGTACTTC. The V gene is TRBV3-1 (or the pseudogene TRBV3-2), the J gene TRBJ2-7, with D possibly being TRBD2 (5 bases). Germline lookup yields CDR1 LGHDT and CDR2 YNNKEL (reference sequence). This CDR3 region has 14 residues. V lost 6 bases and J 2 bases, leaving 14 bases between the germline ends.

V is TRBV13 and J is TRBJ2-7, with D hard to call. The length of the CDR3 is 13 residues. Between the trimmed V and J ends, which lost 6 bases and 1 base, there was a span of 10 bases. Germline V gene data show CDR1 as PRHDT and CDR2 as FYEKMQ (reference sequence). The CDR3 nucleotides are TGTGCCAGCAGGAGCAGGTCTTCCTACGAGCAGTACTTC. Encoded protein: CASRSRSSYEQYF.

The rearrangement uses TRBV18 and TRBJ2-7; 8 bases are shared with TRBD2. Trimming cost V 1 base and J 7 bases; bases outside gene matches: 18. This CDR3 comprises 18 residues. Germline CDR1 reads KGHSH; CDR2 reads LQKENI. This CDR3 reads CASSPRVTAGGSGGEQYF. CDR3 in DNA: TGTGCCAGCTCACCACGCGTTACGGCGGGGGGTAGTGGAGGGGAGCAGTACTTC.

The chain is built from TRBV6-5 and TRBJ1-6, with 12 bases matching TRBD1. With 4 bases clipped from V and 10 bases from J, the junction kept 2 bases outside the gene matches. The CDR3 runs 14 residues. Germline V gene data show CDR1 as MNHEY and CDR2 as SVGAGI. DNA of the CDR3: TGTGCCAGCAGTTGGGACAGGGGGCAATCACCCCTCCACTTT. Translated, it gives CASSWDRGQSPLHF.

This sequence joins TRBV3-1 (or the pseudogene TRBV3-2) and TRBJ1-2, with a tentative D call TRBD1 (5 bases). Per the germline V gene, CDR1 is LGHDT and CDR2 is YNNKEL (reference sequence). V was pared by 4 bases and J by 4 bases, with 13 bases between. There are 14 residues in the CDR3. As DNA, the CDR3 is TGTGCCAGCAGCCCCGGGGGGTCTAGCTATGGCTACACCTTC. Its translation is CASSPGGSSYGYTF.

Concerning this clone: The sample contains more than one DNA sequence encoding this CDR3. The chain is built from TRBV2 and TRBJ1-2, with TRBD1 identical over 7 bases. The CDR3 is 14 amino acids. Germline CDR1 reads SNHLY; CDR2 reads FYNNEI. J gave up 0 bases and V 6 bases, and 4 bases lay outside the gene matches. The CDR3 is CASRGDSTNYGYTF. The CDR3 bases are TGTGCCAGCAGAGGGGACAGTACTAACTATGGCTACACCTTC.

This rearrangement joins TRBV6-2 or TRBV6-3 to TRBJ1-5; D possibly corresponds to TRBD1 (5 bases). Germline lookup yields CDR1 MNHEY and CDR2 SVGEGT. Trimming removed 1 base from V and 6 bases from J, with 10 bases in between. This CDR3 comprises 14 residues. CDR3 nucleotide sequence: TGTGCCAGCAGTTACTGGGCAGGGATTCAGCCCCAGCATTTT. As protein: CASSYWAGIQPQHF.

The CDR3 sequence: CASSYALAGGPGELFF. In DNA, the CDR3 is TGTGCCAGCAGCTACGCACTAGCGGGGGGCCCCGGGGAGCTGTTTTTT. The J gene is TRBJ2-2, the V gene TRBV7-9; 12 nucleotides match TRBD2. V lost 4 bases to trimming and J lost 6 bases; unmatched junction nucleotides: 6. The germline V gene has CDR1 SEHNR and CDR2 FQNEAQ (reference sequence). The CDR3 extends over 16 amino acids.

This sequence joins TRBV6-6 and TRBJ2-7; TRBD2 aligns across 8 bases. J lost 3 bases, V lost 7 bases, and 2 bases had no gene match. This CDR3 has 12 residues. The V gene's germline CDR1 is MNHNY and CDR2 SVGAGI (reference sequence). CDR3 region: CASTGGFYEQYF. The CDR3 nucleotides read TGTGCCAGCACGGGGGGGTTCTACGAGCAGTACTTC.

The chain uses TRBV28 and TRBJ1-5, with D possibly TRBD1 on 6 matching bases. Trimming pared 1 base from V and 0 bases from J, leaving 13 bases between. The CDR3 spans 17 residues. CDR1 MDHEN and CDR2 SYDVKM come from the germline V gene. The CDR3 nucleotides are TGTGCCAGCAGTTTATTTCGGGGGGCTAATAGCAATCAGCCCCAGCATTTT. Translated, it gives CASSLFRGANSNQPQHF.

There are a few counts of this clone. This chain uses TRBV13 with TRBJ1-2; 10 bases align to TRBD1. This CDR3 has 14 residues. Germline assignment: CDR1 PRHDT and CDR2 FYEKMQ (reference sequence). The ends lost 3 bases at V and 3 bases at J; junction bases unmatched: 1. In DNA, the CDR3 is TGTGCCAGCAGCTTCGGACAGGGGGACTATGGCTACACCTTC. It is translated as CASSFGQGDYGYTF.

This clone was observed a single time. The chain joins TRBV4-2 to TRBJ1-5; 9 nucleotides line up with TRBD1. CDR1 and CDR2 from the germline V gene are LGHNA and YNFKEQ. The CDR3 totals 13 residues. J was trimmed by 6 bases and V by 4 bases; bases with no gene match: 1. The DNA of the CDR3 is TGTGCCAGCAGCCGGGACAGGGTTCAGCCCCAGCATTTT. Protein: CASSRDRVQPQHF.

A few counts support this clone. The gene calls are TRBV27 and TRBJ2-7, with a possible D match to TRBD2 (6 bases). V lost 6 bases and J 2 bases, leaving 14 bases between the germline ends. Germline V gene sequence: CDR1 MNHEY, CDR2 SMNVEV (reference sequence). The CDR3 consists of 14 residues. The CDR3 is CASRLTAGTYEQYF. In nucleotides, the CDR3 is TGTGCCAGCAGGCTAACTGCGGGGACCTACGAGCAGTACTTC.

This clone was seen once. The chain recombines TRBV30 with TRBJ2-3; 7 bases fit TRBD1. Unmatched junction bases numbered 5, after V lost 2 bases and J lost 3 bases. The CDR3 length is 14 residues. Germline V gives CDR1 GTSNPN, CDR2 SVGIG (reference sequence). The CDR3 coding sequence is TGTGCCTGGAGTTTGACAGGGTTGACAGATACGCAGTATTTT. Translating gives CAWSLTGLTDTQYF.

This clone was found a few times. CDR3 in amino acids: CASRGTLAGARYF. In DNA, the CDR3 is TGTGCCAGCAGAGGAACCCTAGCGGGGGCCCGGTACTTC. The rearrangement uses TRBV6-5 and TRBJ2-5; 10 bases are a match to TRBD2. Germline CDR1 reads MNHEY; CDR2 reads SVGAGI. CDR3 length: 13 amino acids. With V trimmed by 6 bases and J by 13 bases, 11 bases remained unmatched.

The rearrangement links TRBV6-1 to TRBJ2-5; D may be TRBD1 (6 bases). The CDR3 length is 14 residues. V was clipped by 3 bases and J by 5 bases, with 13 bases between them. Germline-derived CDR1 and CDR2 are MNHNS and SASEGT. The CDR3 nucleotides are TGTGCCAGCAGTGAGGACAGCTTAAAGGAGACCCAGTACTTC. Translating it yields CASSEDSLKETQYF.

This clone was detected only a few times. The rearrangement links TRBV3-1 (or the pseudogene TRBV3-2) to TRBJ1-6; maybe TRBD1 (6 bases). Looked up from germline, CDR1 is LGHDT and CDR2 is YNNKEL (reference sequence). CDR3 size: 15 residues. V was trimmed by 4 bases and J by 5 bases, leaving 12 bases between them. Here the CDR3 DNA reads TGTGCCAGCAGCCCACACAGGGCCGATAATTCACCCCTCCACTTT. As protein: CASSPHRADNSPLHF.

This sequence joins TRBV4-1 and TRBJ1-1, with 12 positions matching TRBD1. This CDR3 spans 19 amino acids. The junction had 10 bases not matched to a gene; V was cut back by 1 base and J by 1 base. Germline CDR1 reads MGHRA; CDR2 reads YSYEKL. In DNA form, the CDR3 reads TGCGCCAGCAGCCAAGGACTCCGGGACAGGGGGCGCGGGAACACTGAAGCTTTCTTT. Protein product: CASSQGLRDRGRGNTEAFF.

As to this clone: One end of the junction is discordant with germline, which a read error may explain. The genes are TRBV6-1 and TRBJ1-2; D gene ambiguous. Germline assignment: CDR1 MNHNS and CDR2 SASEGT. The CDR3 runs 14 residues. The CDR3 is CVSSEGGIDYGYTF. CDR3 sequence (DNA): TGTGTCAGCAGTGAAGGAGGAATCGACTATGGCTACACCTTC.

The gene calls are TRBV6-5 and TRBJ2-3; tentative D call: TRBD1 (7 bases). V lost 5 bases to trimming and J lost 3 bases, with 15 bases between them. Germline CDR1 reads MNHEY; CDR2 reads SVGAGI. The CDR3 totals 15 residues. This chain's CDR3 is CASSQGGRTTDTQYF. The CDR3 nucleotides read TGTGCCAGCAGTCAGGGGGGCAGGACGACAGATACGCAGTATTTT.

The chain couples TRBV30 to TRBJ1-5; 7 bases fit TRBD1. The CDR3 is 13 amino acids. With 8 bases clipped from V and 0 bases from J, the junction kept 4 bases outside the gene matches. Per the germline V gene, CDR1 is GTSNPN and CDR2 is SVGIG (reference sequence). CDR3 DNA: TGTGCCCTCGACAGGGATAGCAATCAGCCCCAGCATTTT. Protein product: CALDRDSNQPQHF. The full variable domain, completed using reference TRBV30 and TRBJ1-5, is SQTIHQWPATLVQPVGSPLSLECTVEGTSNPNLYWYRQAAGRGLQLLFYSVGIGQISSEVPQNLSASRPQDRQFILSSKKLLLSDSGFYLCALDRDSNQPQHFGDGTRLSIL.

V gene TRBV28 combines with J gene TRBJ2-7; the match to TRBD1 covers 10 bases. In germline, CDR1 is MDHEN, CDR2 SYDVKM. The CDR3 is 14 residues long. V dropped 5 bases and J dropped 3; count of bases not matched to a gene: 4. CDR3 nucleotides: TGTGCCAGCAGTCTGGACAGGGGGAACTACGAGCAGTACTTC. As protein: CASSLDRGNYEQYF.

The sample holds a few counts of this clone. The chain recombines TRBV10-3 with TRBJ1-2, with D maybe TRBD1 (5 bases). Trimming removed 0 bases from V and 6 bases from J, with 14 bases in between. CDR3 length: 15 amino acids. Germline loops: CDR1 ENHRY, CDR2 SYGVKD. The CDR3 sequence is CAISESVGGVDGYTF. The CDR3 bases are TGTGCCATCAGTGAGTCGGTAGGAGGGGTGGATGGCTACACCTTC.

The J gene is TRBJ1-4, the V gene TRBV3-1 (or the pseudogene TRBV3-2), with 8 positions matching TRBD1. Trimming took 1 base from V and 7 from J; bases not matched to a gene: 5. Per germline, CDR1 LGHDT and CDR2 YNNKEL (reference sequence). The CDR3 totals 15 residues. CDR3 sequence reads: CASSQGDRGGEKLFF. Written as DNA, the CDR3 is TGTGCCAGCAGCCAAGGCGACAGGGGAGGTGAAAAACTGTTTTTT.